The T cell receptor beta chain under discussion was sequenced for a study of T cell repertoires in cytomegalovirus infection. For the study at large: A matching HLA type, together with CMV infection, was signaled by public TCR beta signatures.

From the reads, TCRdb called clonotypes with MiXCR, one entry per CDR3 protein. Of some 400,000 distinct CDR3 sequences in the sample, around 32% were seen once. The CDR3 is made up of 15 amino acids. Germline V gene data show CDR1 as MGHDK and CDR2 as SYGVNS. Between the trimmed V and J ends, which lost 2 bases and 2 bases, there was a span of 13 bases. V usage is TRBV25-1 and J usage is TRBJ2-7, with D perhaps TRBD2 (5 bases). Material: PBMCs. The receptor was derived from a human donor in good health (CMV status not recorded). Some clones in this sample may be carry-over from other donors' samples. CDR3: CASSEGWVRAYEQYF. In DNA, the CDR3 is TGTGCCAGCAGTGAAGGATGGGTGAGGGCCTACGAGCAGTACTTC.